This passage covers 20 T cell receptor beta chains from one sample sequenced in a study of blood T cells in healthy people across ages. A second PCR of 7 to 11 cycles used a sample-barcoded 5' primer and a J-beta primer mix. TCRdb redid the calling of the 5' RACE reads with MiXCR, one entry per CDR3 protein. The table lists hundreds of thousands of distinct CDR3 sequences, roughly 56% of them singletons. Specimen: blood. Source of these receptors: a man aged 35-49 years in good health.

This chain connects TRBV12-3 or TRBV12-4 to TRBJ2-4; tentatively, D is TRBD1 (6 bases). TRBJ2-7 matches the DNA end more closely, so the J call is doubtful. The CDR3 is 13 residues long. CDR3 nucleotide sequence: TGTGCCAGCAGTTTAGCCAGGGGACACGAGCAGTACTTC. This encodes CASSLARGHEQYF.

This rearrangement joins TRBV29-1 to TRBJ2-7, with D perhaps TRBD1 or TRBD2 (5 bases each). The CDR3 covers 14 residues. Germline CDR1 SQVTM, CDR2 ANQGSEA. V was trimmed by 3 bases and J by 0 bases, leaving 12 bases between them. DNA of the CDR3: TGCAGCGTTGACGGGGCAGGACCCTCCTACGAGCAGTACTTC. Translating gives CSVDGAGPSYEQYF.

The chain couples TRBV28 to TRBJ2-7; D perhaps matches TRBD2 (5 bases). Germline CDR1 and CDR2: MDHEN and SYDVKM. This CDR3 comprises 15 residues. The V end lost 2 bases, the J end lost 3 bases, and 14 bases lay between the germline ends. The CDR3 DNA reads TGTGCCAGCAGTTTACTGCGGGCCCCGATCTACGAGCAGTACTTC. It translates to CASSLLRAPIYEQYF. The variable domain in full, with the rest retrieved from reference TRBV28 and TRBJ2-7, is DVKVTQSSRYLVKRTGEKVFLECVQDMDHENMFWYRQDPGLGLRLIYFSYDVKMKEKGDIPEGYSVSREKKERFSLILESASTNQTSMYLCASSLLRAPIYEQYFGPGTRLTVT.

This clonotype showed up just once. CDR3 bases: TGCAGTGCTAGCAGTAGGACCGGGGCAGATACGCAGTATTTT. Its translation is CSASSRTGADTQYF. This sequence joins TRBV20-1 and TRBJ2-3; TRBD2 is a possible D gene (5 bases). Germline V gene data show CDR1 as DFQATT and CDR2 as SNEGSKA (reference sequence). The length of the CDR3 is 14 residues. Trimming removed 3 bases from V and 4 bases from J, with 14 bases in between.

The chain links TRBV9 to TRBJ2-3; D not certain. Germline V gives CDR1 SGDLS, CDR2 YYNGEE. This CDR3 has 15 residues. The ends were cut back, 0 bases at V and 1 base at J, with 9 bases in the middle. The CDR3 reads CASSVGTLGTDTQYF. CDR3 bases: TGTGCCAGCAGCGTAGGTACATTAGGCACAGATACGCAGTATTTT. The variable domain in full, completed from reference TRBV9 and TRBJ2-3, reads DSGVTQTPKHLITATGQRVTLRCSPRSGDLSVYWYQQSLDQGLQFLIQYYNGEERAKGNILERFSAQQFPDLHSELNLSSLELGDSALYFCASSVGTLGTDTQYFGPGTRLTVL.

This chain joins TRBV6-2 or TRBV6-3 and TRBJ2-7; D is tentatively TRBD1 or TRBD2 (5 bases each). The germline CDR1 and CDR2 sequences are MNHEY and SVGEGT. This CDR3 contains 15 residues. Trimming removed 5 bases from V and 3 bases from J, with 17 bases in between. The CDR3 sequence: CASSERKRGRYEQYF. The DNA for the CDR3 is TGTGCCAGCAGTGAGCGTAAGAGGGGTCGCTACGAGCAGTACTTC.

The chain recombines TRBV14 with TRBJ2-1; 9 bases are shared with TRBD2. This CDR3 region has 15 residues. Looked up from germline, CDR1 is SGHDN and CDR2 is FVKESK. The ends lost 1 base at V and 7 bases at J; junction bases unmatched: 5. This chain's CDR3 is CASSQGGGASNEQFF. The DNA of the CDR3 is TGTGCCAGCAGCCAAGGCGGGGGGGCTTCTAATGAGCAGTTCTTC.

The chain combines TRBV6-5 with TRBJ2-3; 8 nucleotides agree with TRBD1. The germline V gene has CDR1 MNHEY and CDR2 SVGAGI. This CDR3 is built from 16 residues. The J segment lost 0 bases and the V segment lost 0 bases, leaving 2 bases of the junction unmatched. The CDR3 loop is CASSYSGQASTDTQYF. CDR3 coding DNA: TGTGCCAGCAGTTACTCGGGACAGGCAAGCACAGATACGCAGTATTTT.

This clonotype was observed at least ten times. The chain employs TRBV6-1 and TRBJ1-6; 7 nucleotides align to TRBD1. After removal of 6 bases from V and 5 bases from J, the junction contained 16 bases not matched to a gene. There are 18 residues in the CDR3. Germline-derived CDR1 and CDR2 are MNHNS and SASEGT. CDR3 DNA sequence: TGTGCCAGCAGCCAATTACCGGGACAGCAAATTCATAATTCACCCCTCCACTTT. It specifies CASSQLPGQQIHNSPLHF.

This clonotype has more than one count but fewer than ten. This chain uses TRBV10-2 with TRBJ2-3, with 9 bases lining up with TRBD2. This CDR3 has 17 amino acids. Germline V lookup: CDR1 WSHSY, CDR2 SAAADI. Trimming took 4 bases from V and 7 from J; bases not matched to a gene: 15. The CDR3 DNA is TGCGCCAGCAGTGTTGGTAGCGGGAGAATTGAGGGGAATACGCAGTATTTT. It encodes CASSVGSGRIEGNTQYF.

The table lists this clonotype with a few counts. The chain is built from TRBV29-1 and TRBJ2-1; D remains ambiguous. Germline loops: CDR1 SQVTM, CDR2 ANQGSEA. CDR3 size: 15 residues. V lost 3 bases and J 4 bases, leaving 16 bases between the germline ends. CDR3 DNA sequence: TGCAGCGTTGAGGCCGGTCAGATTAAGTACAATGAGCAGTTCTTC. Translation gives CSVEAGQIKYNEQFF.

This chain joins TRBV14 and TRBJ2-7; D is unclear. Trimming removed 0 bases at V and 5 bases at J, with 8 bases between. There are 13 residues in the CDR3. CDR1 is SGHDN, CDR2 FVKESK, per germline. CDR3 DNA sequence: TGTGCCAGCAGCCAAGATCTTACTAACGAGCAGTACTTC. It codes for CASSQDLTNEQYF.

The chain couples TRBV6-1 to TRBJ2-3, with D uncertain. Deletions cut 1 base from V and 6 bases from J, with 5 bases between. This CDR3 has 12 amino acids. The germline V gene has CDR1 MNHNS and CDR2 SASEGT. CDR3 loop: CASSEEDDTQYF. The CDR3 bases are TGTGCCAGCAGTGAAGAGGACGATACGCAGTATTTT.

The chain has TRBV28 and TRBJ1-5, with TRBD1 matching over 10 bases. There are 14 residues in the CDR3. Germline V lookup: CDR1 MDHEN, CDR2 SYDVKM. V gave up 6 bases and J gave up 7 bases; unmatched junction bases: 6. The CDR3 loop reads CASRGTGVGQPQHF. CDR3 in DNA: TGTGCCAGCAGGGGGACAGGGGTTGGGCAGCCCCAGCATTTT.

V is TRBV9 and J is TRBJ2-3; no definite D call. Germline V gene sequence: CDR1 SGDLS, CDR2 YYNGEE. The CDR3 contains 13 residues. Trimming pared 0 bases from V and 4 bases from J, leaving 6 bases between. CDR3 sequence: CASSVAPPDTQYF. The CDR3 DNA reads TGTGCCAGCAGCGTAGCCCCACCAGATACGCAGTATTTT. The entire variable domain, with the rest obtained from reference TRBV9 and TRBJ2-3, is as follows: DSGVTQTPKHLITATGQRVTLRCSPRSGDLSVYWYQQSLDQGLQFLIQYYNGEERAKGNILERFSAQQFPDLHSELNLSSLELGDSALYFCASSVAPPDTQYFGPGTRLTVL.

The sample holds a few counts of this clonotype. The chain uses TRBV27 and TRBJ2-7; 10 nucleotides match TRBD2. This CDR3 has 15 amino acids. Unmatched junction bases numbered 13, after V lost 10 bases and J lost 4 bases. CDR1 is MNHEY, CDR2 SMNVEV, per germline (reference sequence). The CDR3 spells CATRASGRGRYEQYF. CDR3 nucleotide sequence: TGTGCCACCAGAGCTAGCGGGAGAGGGAGATACGAGCAGTACTTC.

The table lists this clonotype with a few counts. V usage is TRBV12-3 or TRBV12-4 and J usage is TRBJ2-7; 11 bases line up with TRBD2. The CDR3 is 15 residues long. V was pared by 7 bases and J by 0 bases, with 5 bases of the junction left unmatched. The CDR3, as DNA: TGTGCCAGCACCGCCGGGACTAGCGGCTCCTACGAGCAGTACTTC. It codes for CASTAGTSGSYEQYF.

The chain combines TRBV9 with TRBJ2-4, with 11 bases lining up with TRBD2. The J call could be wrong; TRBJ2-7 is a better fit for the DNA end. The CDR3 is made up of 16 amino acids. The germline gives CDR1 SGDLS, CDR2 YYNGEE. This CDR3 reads CASSPDPLAGDYEQYF. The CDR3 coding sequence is TGTGCCAGCAGCCCCGACCCACTAGCGGGAGACTACGAGCAGTACTTC.

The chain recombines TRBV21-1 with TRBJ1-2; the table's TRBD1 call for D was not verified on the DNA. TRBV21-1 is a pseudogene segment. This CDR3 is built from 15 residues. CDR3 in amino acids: CASSVRQGLNYGYTF. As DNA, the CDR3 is TGTGCCAGCAGTGTCAGACAGGGTCTTAACTATGGCTACACCTTC.

The CDR3 nucleotides are TGTGCCAGCAGAGTCTCGAGACCCCCGTCCAATGAAAAACTGTTTTTT. The encoded protein is CASRVSRPPSNEKLFF. J is TRBJ1-4 and V is TRBV6-1; unclear D gene. Germline CDR1 MNHNS, CDR2 SASEGT. Trimming took 6 bases from V and 5 from J, leaving 19 bases between them. This CDR3 is built from 16 residues.